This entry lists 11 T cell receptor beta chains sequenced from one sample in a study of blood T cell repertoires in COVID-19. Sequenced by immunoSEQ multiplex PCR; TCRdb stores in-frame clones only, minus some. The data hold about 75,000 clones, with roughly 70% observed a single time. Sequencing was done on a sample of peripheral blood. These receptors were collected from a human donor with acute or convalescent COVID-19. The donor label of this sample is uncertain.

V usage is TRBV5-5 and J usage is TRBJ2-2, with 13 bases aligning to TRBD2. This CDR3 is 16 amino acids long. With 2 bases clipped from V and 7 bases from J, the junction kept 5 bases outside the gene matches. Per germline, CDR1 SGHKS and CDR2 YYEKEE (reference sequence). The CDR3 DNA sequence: TGTGCCAGCAGCTTTGGACTAGCGGGAGTGATCGGGGAGCTGTTTTTT. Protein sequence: CASSFGLAGVIGELFF.

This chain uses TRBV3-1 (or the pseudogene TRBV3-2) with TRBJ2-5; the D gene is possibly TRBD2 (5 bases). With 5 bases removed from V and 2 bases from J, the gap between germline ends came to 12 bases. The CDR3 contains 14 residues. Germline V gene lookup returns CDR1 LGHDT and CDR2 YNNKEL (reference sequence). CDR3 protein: CASSTRVPQETQYF. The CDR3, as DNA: TGTGCCAGCAGCACTAGGGTTCCTCAAGAGACCCAGTACTTC.

CDR3 amino acids: CASSFGRGPLHF. For the CDR3, the DNA is TGTGCCAGCAGTTTTGGGAGGGGACCCCTCCACTTT. The chain is built from TRBV12-3 or TRBV12-4 and TRBJ1-6, with a possible D match to TRBD1 (5 bases). CDR3 length: 12 amino acids. V dropped 3 bases and J dropped 12 bases, with 9 bases sitting between them.

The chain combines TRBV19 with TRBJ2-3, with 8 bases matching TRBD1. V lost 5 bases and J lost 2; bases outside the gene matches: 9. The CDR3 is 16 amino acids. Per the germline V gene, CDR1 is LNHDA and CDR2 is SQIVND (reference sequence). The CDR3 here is CASSLAGGPPTDTQYF. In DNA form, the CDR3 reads TGTGCCAGTAGTTTAGCAGGGGGCCCCCCCACAGATACGCAGTATTTT.

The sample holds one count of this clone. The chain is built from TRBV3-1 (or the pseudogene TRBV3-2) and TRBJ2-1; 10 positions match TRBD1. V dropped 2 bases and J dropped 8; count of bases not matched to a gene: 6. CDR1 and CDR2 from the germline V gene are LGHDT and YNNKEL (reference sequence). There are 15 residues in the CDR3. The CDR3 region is CASSQTGQGTYEQFF. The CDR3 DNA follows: TGTGCCAGCAGCCAAACGGGACAGGGGACATATGAGCAGTTCTTC.

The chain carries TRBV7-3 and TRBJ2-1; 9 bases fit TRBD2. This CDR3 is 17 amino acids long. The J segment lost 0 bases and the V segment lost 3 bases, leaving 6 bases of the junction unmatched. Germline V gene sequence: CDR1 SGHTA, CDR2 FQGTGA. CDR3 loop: CASSLMSGRSSYNEQFF. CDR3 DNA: TGTGCCAGCAGCTTGATGAGCGGGAGGAGCTCCTACAATGAGCAGTTCTTC.

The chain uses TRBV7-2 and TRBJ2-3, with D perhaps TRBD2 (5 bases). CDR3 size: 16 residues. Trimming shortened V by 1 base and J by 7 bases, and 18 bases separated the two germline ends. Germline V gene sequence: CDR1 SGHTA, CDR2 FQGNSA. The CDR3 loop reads CASSLVTGPRGNTQYF. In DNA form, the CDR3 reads TGTGCCAGCAGCTTAGTGACCGGGCCTCGAGGGAATACGCAGTATTTT.

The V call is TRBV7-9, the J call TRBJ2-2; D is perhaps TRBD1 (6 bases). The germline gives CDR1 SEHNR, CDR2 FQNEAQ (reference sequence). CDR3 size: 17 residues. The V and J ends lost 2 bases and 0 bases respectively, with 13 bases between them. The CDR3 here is CASSLLMTGSNTGELFF. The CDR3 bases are TGTGCCAGCAGCTTACTTATGACAGGATCGAACACCGGGGAGCTGTTTTTT.

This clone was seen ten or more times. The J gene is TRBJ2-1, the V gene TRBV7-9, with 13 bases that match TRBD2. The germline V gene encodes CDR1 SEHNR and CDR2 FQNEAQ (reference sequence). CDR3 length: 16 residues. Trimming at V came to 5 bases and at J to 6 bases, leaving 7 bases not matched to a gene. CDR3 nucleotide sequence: TGTGCCAGCAGCACCCCGGGACTAGCGGGGCCCAATGAGCAGTTCTTC. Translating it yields CASSTPGLAGPNEQFF.

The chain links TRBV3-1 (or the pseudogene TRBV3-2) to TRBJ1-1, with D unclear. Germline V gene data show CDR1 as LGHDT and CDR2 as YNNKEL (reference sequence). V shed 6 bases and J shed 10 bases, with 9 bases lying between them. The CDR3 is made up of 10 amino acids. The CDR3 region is CASRPYRAFF. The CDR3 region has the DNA TGTGCCAGCAGACCCTATCGAGCTTTCTTT.

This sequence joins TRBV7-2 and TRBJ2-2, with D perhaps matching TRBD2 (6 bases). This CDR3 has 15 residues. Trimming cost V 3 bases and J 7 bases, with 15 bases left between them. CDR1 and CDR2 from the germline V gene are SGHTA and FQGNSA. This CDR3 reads CASSFEAWGVGELFF. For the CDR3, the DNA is TGTGCCAGCAGCTTCGAAGCGTGGGGGGTCGGGGAGCTGTTTTTT.